The 19 T cell receptor beta chains given below trace back to one sample, sequenced in a study of human T cells and chemical hapten exposure. Time point here: patch test 2, 6 weeks after DPC sensitization. Regarding treatment: therapeutic diphenylcyclopropenone sensitization with weekly scalp DPC. TCRdb reprocessed the RACE reads with MiXCR, giving one entry per CDR3 protein. The table records some 89,000 distinct CDR3 sequences, about 10% of them present only once. Sequenced material: whole blood, taken in connection with sensitization to the hapten diphenylcyclopropenone (DPC). The receptors were gathered from a woman in her 30s with alopecia areata. Some clones in this sample may be carry-over from other donors' samples.

The chain carries TRBV6-6 and TRBJ1-4; no clear D. V dropped 5 bases and J dropped 8 bases, with 9 bases sitting between them. The CDR3 spans 12 residues. From germline, CDR1 is MNHNY and CDR2 SVGAGI (reference sequence). In nucleotides, the CDR3 is TGTGCCAGCAGTCCCGCCGGAGAAAAACTGTTTTTT. This gives the protein CASSPAGEKLFF.

A few counts support this clonotype. The chain is built from TRBV27 and TRBJ1-4; D is unresolved. V was clipped by 5 bases and J by 4 bases, with 14 bases between them. Germline lookup yields CDR1 MNHEY and CDR2 SMNVEV (reference sequence). The CDR3 has 15 amino acids. The chain's CDR3 is CASSPRAGINEKLFF. The CDR3 coding sequence is TGTGCCAGCAGTCCACGAGCGGGAATTAATGAAAAACTGTTTTTT.

This chain links TRBV7-8 with TRBJ2-2, with 8 bases fitting TRBD1. The CDR3 is 15 residues long. Germline trimming cut 5 bases from V and 0 bases from J; bases unmatched to any gene: 2. Germline V CDR1 and CDR2: SGHVS, FQNEAQ. CDR3 in DNA: TGTGCCAGCAGCCAGGGACAGGCGAACACCGGGGAGCTGTTTTTT. The encoded protein is CASSQGQANTGELFF.

The chain carries TRBV6-1 and TRBJ2-5, with no clear D. Germline-derived CDR1 and CDR2 are MNHNS and SASEGT. The V end lost 7 bases, the J end lost 1 base, and 7 bases lay between the germline ends. The CDR3 is 12 residues long. CDR3 residues: CASINSQETQYF. The CDR3 DNA sequence: TGTGCCAGCATCAACAGCCAAGAGACCCAGTACTTC.

This clonotype came up many times. The rearrangement uses TRBV29-1 and TRBJ2-7; D possibly corresponds to TRBD2 (5 bases). From germline, CDR1 is SQVTM and CDR2 ANQGSEA. The CDR3 length is 11 residues. The germline V and J ends were trimmed by 3 bases and 7 bases, with 10 bases remaining between them. The CDR3 loop reads CSVDRGSEQYF. The CDR3 coding sequence is TGCAGCGTTGATCGAGGGTCGGAGCAGTACTTC.

In its sample, this clonotype was seen many times. This chain connects TRBV7-8 to TRBJ2-3; the D gene is possibly TRBD2 (6 bases). Per germline, CDR1 SGHVS and CDR2 FQNEAQ. V was shortened by 2 bases and J by 0 bases, with 24 bases between the two germline ends. This CDR3 is built from 20 residues. This chain's CDR3 is CASSLIIGAAAGTSTDTQYF. Written as DNA, the CDR3 is TGTGCCAGCAGCTTAATAATAGGGGCCGCCGCGGGGACTAGCACAGATACGCAGTATTTT.

This chain connects TRBV20-1 to TRBJ2-3; the match to TRBD2 covers 10 bases. The CDR3 consists of 17 residues. V lost 1 base, J lost 3 bases, and 10 bases stayed unmatched. CDR1 is DFQATT, CDR2 SNEGSKA, per germline (reference sequence). This CDR3 is CSARGWIAGGGTDTQYF. In DNA form, the CDR3 reads TGCAGTGCTAGAGGGTGGATAGCGGGAGGAGGGACAGATACGCAGTATTTT.

This clonotype was picked up many times. The V call is TRBV20-1, the J call TRBJ1-5; 8 nucleotides align to TRBD1. CDR1 DFQATT and CDR2 SNEGSKA come from the germline V gene (reference sequence). The CDR3 contains 13 residues. V lost 1 base, J lost 4 bases, and 0 bases stayed unmatched. CDR3: CSARGTGNQPQHF. CDR3 coding DNA: TGCAGTGCTAGAGGGACAGGGAATCAGCCCCAGCATTTT.

This clonotype occurred a few times. V and J are TRBV28 and TRBJ2-5; D uncertain. This CDR3 contains 14 residues. V dropped 7 bases and J dropped 5 bases, with 17 bases sitting between them. Germline V gene data show CDR1 as MDHEN and CDR2 as SYDVKM. CDR3 amino acids: CASTPGGLSETQYF. In DNA form, the CDR3 reads TGTGCCAGCACTCCCGGTGGCCTAAGTGAGACCCAGTACTTC. Combining the CDR3 with reference TRBV28 and TRBJ2-5 gives the whole variable domain DVKVTQSSRYLVKRTGEKVFLECVQDMDHENMFWYRQDPGLGLRLIYFSYDVKMKEKGDIPEGYSVSREKKERFSLILESASTNQTSMYLCASTPGGLSETQYFGPGTRLLVL.

This clonotype was observed many times. For the CDR3, the DNA is TGCAGCGTTGTAGGGTTTTCCGATCCCCTCCAAGAGACCCAGTACTTC. Its protein product is CSVVGFSDPLQETQYF. The chain has TRBV29-1 and TRBJ2-5; the D is unclear. The germline V gene encodes CDR1 SQVTM and CDR2 ANQGSEA. The CDR3 totals 16 residues. Trimming shortened V by 4 bases and J by 1 base, and 19 bases separated the two germline ends.

This clonotype was seen many times. The rearrangement joins TRBV29-1 to TRBJ1-4, with unresolved D. The V gene lost 4 bases and the J gene lost 7 bases, with 10 bases spanning the gap. CDR1 and CDR2 from the germline V gene are SQVTM and ANQGSEA. The CDR3 has 12 residues. Here the CDR3 reads CSVGQVGEKLFF. CDR3 bases: TGCAGCGTTGGTCAGGTCGGTGAAAAACTGTTTTTT.

The sample holds many counts of this clonotype. The rearrangement uses TRBV6-2 or TRBV6-3 and TRBJ2-3, with D unresolved. This CDR3 has 14 residues. Trimming stripped 6 bases from V and 2 bases from J, with 12 bases between. In germline, CDR1 is MNHEY, CDR2 SVGEGT. The DNA of the CDR3 is TGTGCCAGCAGCCCCGGGTCCTCCACAGATACGCAGTATTTT. This sequence encodes CASSPGSSTDTQYF.

Concerning this clonotype: This may stem from a read error, because a much larger clone lies one nucleotide away. V gene TRBV7-2 combines with J gene TRBJ2-1, with 14 bases fitting TRBD2. From germline, CDR1 is SGHTA and CDR2 FQGNSA. The CDR3 is made up of 16 amino acids. The CDR3 coding sequence is TGTGTCAGCAGCTCGGGACTAGCGGGAGCTTACAATGAGCAGTTCTTC. It encodes CVSSSGLAGAYNEQFF.

This clonotype was picked up many times. V usage is TRBV20-1 and J usage is TRBJ2-1; the match to TRBD2 covers 7 bases. Trimming took 6 bases from V and 3 from J; bases not matched to a gene: 5. The CDR3 consists of 13 residues. Germline lookup yields CDR1 DFQATT and CDR2 SNEGSKA (reference sequence). CDR3 coding DNA: TGCAGTGCCGCCCCGGGGGGCTACAATGAGCAGTTCTTC. Amino acids: CSAAPGGYNEQFF.

This clonotype came up many times. The V gene is TRBV28, the J gene TRBJ1-5; tentative D call: TRBD1 (5 bases). CDR3 length: 15 residues. V lost 1 base to trimming and J lost 6 bases, with 13 bases between them. The germline gives CDR1 MDHEN, CDR2 SYDVKM. The CDR3 here is CASSLSGGRFQPQHF. The CDR3 region has the DNA TGTGCCAGCAGTTTATCGGGGGGACGATTTCAGCCCCAGCATTTT.

There are a few counts of this clonotype. The chain links TRBV5-1 to TRBJ2-1, with D maybe TRBD1 (6 bases). The V and J ends lost 1 base and 3 bases respectively, with 20 bases between them. CDR3 length equals 18 residues. The germline gives CDR1 SGHRS, CDR2 YFSETQ. DNA for the CDR3: TGCGCCAGCAGCTTGAGGGACAACGGAGGAACACTCTACAATGAGCAGTTCTTC. It yields the protein CASSLRDNGGTLYNEQFF. Full variable domain (rest looked up from reference TRBV5-1 and TRBJ2-1): KAGVTQTPRYLIKTRGQQVTLSCSPISGHRSVSWYQQTPGQGLQFLFEYFSETQRNKGNFPGRFSGRQFSNSRSEMNVSTLELGDSALYLCASSLRDNGGTLYNEQFFGPGTRLTVL.

For this clonotype: The junction does not match germline at one end; this may be a read error. The chain is built from TRBV6-5 and TRBJ2-2; 10 bases match TRBD1. The CDR3 runs 12 residues. CDR1 and CDR2 (germline): MNHEY, SVGAGI. Here the CDR3 reads CASSYGQGELFF. In DNA, the CDR3 is TGTGCCAGCAGTTACGGACAGGGGGAACTGTTTTTT.

This clonotype was recorded at least ten times. The V gene is TRBV7-3, the J gene TRBJ2-3; D call uncertain. The CDR3 is made up of 13 amino acids. V dropped 2 bases and J dropped 5 bases, with 8 bases sitting between them. The germline CDR1 and CDR2 sequences are SGHTA and FQGTGA. The CDR3 DNA follows: TGTGCCAGCAGCTTAGTGTATGGAGATACGCAGTATTTT. This translates into CASSLVYGDTQYF.

This clonotype showed up just a few times. This chain joins TRBV29-1 and TRBJ2-6; TRBD1 aligns across 9 bases. Trimming removed 6 bases from V and 0 bases from J; junction bases left unmatched: 3. The CDR3 covers 15 residues. Germline assignment: CDR1 SQVTM and CDR2 ANQGSEA. DNA for the CDR3: TGCAGCGTGGGACAGGGTAGCTCTGGGGCCAACGTCCTGACTTTC. Its protein product is CSVGQGSSGANVLTF.